This T cell receptor beta chain was captured by sequencing in a study of OX40 agonist ivuxolimab in advanced cancers. Context from the whole study: The costimulatory receptor OX40 (CD134) was targeted by ivuxolimab, a fully human IgG2 agonistic monoclonal antibody. Of the 50 or so patients in dose escalation, some 19 had hepatocellular carcinoma, some 15 had melanoma, 9 had renal cell carcinoma and 9 had head and neck cancer. Partial responses occurred in three dose-escalation patients, of whom one had hepatocellular carcinoma and two had cutaneous melanoma. Patients were allowed to have had prior anti-PD-1, anti-PD-L1 or anti-CTLA-4 therapy, and around 43% of the dose-escalation patients had been treated with checkpoint inhibitors. The purpose of peripheral TCRbeta sequencing was to test whether ivuxolimab changed TCR sequence diversity and led to clonal T-cell expansion. Intravenous ivuxolimab was administered to patients every 2 weeks at six dose levels: 0.01, 0.1, 0.3, 1.5, 3 and 10 mg/kg. The paper describes the monotherapy dose-escalation part (N = 52 patients) of the phase I trial of ivuxolimab. The dose-escalation cohort was around 83% male with a mean age of approximately 60 years, ranging from roughly 23 to 80.

Genomic DNA was extracted from sorted cells for sequencing of the TCRbeta CDR3 region. The immunoSEQ Assay was used to sequence the TCRbeta CDR3 regions. TCRdb retrieved this table from immuneACCESS and kept in-frame rearrangements only. Not all clones are present; in checked studies, unresolved V genes account for under half, and no reason is known for the remainder. Within this sample are tens of thousands of clones, with 70% to 90% of them counted one time only. Clones ranked in the top ten supply 0.3% to 0.45% of the sample. What the research found in general, with its limitations: At doses of 0.1 to 3.0 mg/kg, clonal expansion of both CD4+ and CD8+ T cells in blood was seen between baseline and week 6. Low levels of normalized T-cell clonal expansion were also shown by some nonresponding patients. Antigen specificity was not determined for the clonally expanded peripheral T cells. After ivuxolimab, more expanded clones were found on average in CD8+ T cells than in CD4+ T cells. In the 0.1-3.0 mg/kg groups, partial responders were among the patients with the lowest normalized peripheral clonal expansion, particularly in CD8+ T cells.

About this clone: No antigen is known for it. Base qualities are not provided; no much larger clone lies one nucleotide away.

The trial excluded patients who had a history of autoimmune disease or were on systemic immunosuppression. Peripheral blood for TCR sequencing was collected from all dose cohorts at baseline, on cycle 4 day 1, and on cycle 7 day 1. The samples were drawn from a first-in-human, open-label, multicenter phase I dose-escalation trial of ivuxolimab. The trial enrolled adults with locally advanced or metastatic head and neck squamous cell, hepatocellular, melanoma or renal cell carcinoma. Before TCR sequencing, CD4+ T cells and CD8+ T cells were sorted from peripheral blood as separate populations. Sequenced here: CD4+ or CD8+ T cells sorted from blood, sampled in a trial of the OX40 agonist ivuxolimab. This TCR was sampled from an adult with an advanced solid tumor such as melanoma, head and neck, liver or kidney cancer.

The CDR3 protein is CASSYNPRVTEGKLFF. At the DNA level, the sequence is TGTGCCAGCAGTTACAATCCCCGGGTCACCGAGGGAAAACTGTTTTTT. Recombination connected TRBV6-6 to TRBJ1-4; the D gene is unclear. There are 16 amino acids in the CDR3, from cysteine to phenylalanine inclusive. Just CDR3 DNA is preserved here, 48 bases in frame from base 1. The junction shows trimming of 2 bases on V and 10 bases on J, plus 20 bases between the germline ends. Sequences MNHNY (CDR1) and SVGAGI (CDR2) are obtained from the germline V gene (reference sequence).